This T cell receptor (beta chain) was captured by sequencing in a study of cytomegalovirus exposure and HLA in healthy donors. Overall study findings and caveats: Near-uniform donor sequencing depth was presumed by presence/absence analyses. Common viral pathogens were later found to be apparently linked to several of the most significant clusters.

Regarding this clone: The antigen remains undetermined.

The PCR employed 60 Vbeta primers together with 13 Jbeta primers. Sequencing used immunoSEQ multiplex PCR; TCRdb keeps in-frame clones, though not all of them. The data contain about 190,000 clones, over 70% of them seen just once; the ten biggest clones take up approximately 3.1%. Sequenced material: PBMCs. The sequence was obtained from a woman in her 30s in good health and CMV-seropositive.

The CDR3 sequence: CASSPDALGVGTEAFF. CDR3 DNA: TGTGCCAGCAGCCCCGACGCCCTAGGGGTGGGCACTGAAGCTTTCTTT. The V and J genes are TRBV9 and TRBJ1-1, with D maybe TRBD1 (5 bases). This CDR3 spans 16 amino acids. Germline V gene lookup returns CDR1 SGDLS and CDR2 YYNGEE. The V gene lost 4 bases and the J gene lost 4 bases, with 20 bases spanning the gap.